The 10 T cell receptor beta chains below come from one sample, sequenced in a study of OX40 agonist ivuxolimab in advanced cancers. Profiling relied on immunoSEQ multiplex PCR, and the TCRdb table lists in-frame clones only, not all of them. The repertoire includes about 54,000 clones, about 87% of them detected once, and 3% to 3.5% sits in the top ten. The input for sequencing was CD4+ or CD8+ T cells sorted from blood, taken in a trial of the OX40 agonist ivuxolimab. All receptors derive from an adult with an advanced solid tumor such as melanoma, head and neck, liver or kidney cancer.

The chain couples TRBV6-5 to TRBJ2-7; TRBD2 might be the D (5 bases). V was clipped by 5 bases and J by 5 bases, with 16 bases between them. The CDR3 totals 14 residues. Germline assignment: CDR1 MNHEY and CDR2 SVGAGI. CDR3 in DNA: TGTGCCAGCAGTAAGAGCGGCTCCCGGAACGAGCAGTACTTC. Its protein product is CASSKSGSRNEQYF.

This chain joins TRBV30 and TRBJ1-4; D remains unclear. CDR1 is GTSNPN and CDR2 is SVGIG in the germline V gene (reference sequence). CDR3 length equals 13 residues. Deletions cut 5 bases from V and 7 bases from J, with 14 bases between. The CDR3 protein is CAWRLHGGEKLFF. In nucleotides, the CDR3 is TGTGCCTGGCGACTCCACGGAGGTGAAAAACTGTTTTTT.

In its sample, this clone was seen once. The genes are TRBV28 and TRBJ1-1; D call uncertain. This CDR3 comprises 13 residues. Trimming removed 8 bases from V and 0 bases from J, with 10 bases in between. The germline V gene encodes CDR1 MDHEN and CDR2 SYDVKM. DNA of the CDR3: TGTGCCAGCCGACACGCGTTGAACACTGAAGCTTTCTTT. Translating it yields CASRHALNTEAFF. Full variable domain (remainder filled in from reference TRBV28 and TRBJ1-1): DVKVTQSSRYLVKRTGEKVFLECVQDMDHENMFWYRQDPGLGLRLIYFSYDVKMKEKGDIPEGYSVSREKKERFSLILESASTNQTSMYLCASRHALNTEAFFGQGTRLTVV.

The J gene is TRBJ1-1, the V gene TRBV10-3, with 7 bases lining up with TRBD1. V was pared by 7 bases and J by 6 bases, with 14 bases of the junction left unmatched. CDR1 is ENHRY, CDR2 SYGVKD, per germline. The CDR3 is made up of 15 amino acids. The CDR3, as DNA: TGTGCCATCAACCGGGACAGAGGCGAGATTGCTGAAGCTTTCTTT. This gives the protein CAINRDRGEIAEAFF.

The rearrangement joins TRBV19 to TRBJ1-5, with D possibly matching TRBD1 (5 bases). V dropped 5 bases and J dropped 6 bases, with 14 bases sitting between them. The CDR3 length is 14 residues. Germline values: CDR1 LNHDA, CDR2 SQIVND (reference sequence). CDR3 amino acids: CASSRDSTGQPQHF. CDR3 nucleotide sequence: TGTGCCAGTAGTCGCGACTCAACAGGTCAGCCCCAGCATTTT.

J is TRBJ2-2 and V is TRBV18, with D possibly being TRBD2 (6 bases). Trimming took 3 bases from V and 0 from J, leaving 8 bases between them. CDR1 is KGHSH, CDR2 LQKENI, per germline. The CDR3 has 15 residues. The CDR3 loop is CASSPGLANTGELFF. The CDR3 region has the DNA TGTGCCAGCTCACCGGGACTCGCGAACACCGGGGAGCTGTTTTTT. The whole variable domain, filled in from reference TRBV18 and TRBJ2-2, reads NAGVMQNPRHLVRRRGQEARLRCSPMKGHSHVYWYRQLPEEGLKFMVYLQKENIIDESGMPKERFSAEFPKEGPSILRIQQVVRGDSAAYFCASSPGLANTGELFFGEGSRLTVL.

The genes are TRBV5-1 and TRBJ1-4; D gene unclear. The V and J ends lost 1 base and 7 bases respectively, with 5 bases between them. The CDR3 is 12 amino acids. From germline, CDR1 is SGHRS and CDR2 YFSETQ. The CDR3 nucleotides read TGCGCCAGCAGCTTGCACGGTGAAAAACTGTTTTTT. This translates into CASSLHGEKLFF.

This clone was recorded once. CDR3 sequence reads: CASSFGGAATDTQYF. The CDR3, as DNA: TGTGCCAGCAGTTTCGGGGGGGCTGCAACAGATACGCAGTATTTT. The V gene is TRBV27, the J gene TRBJ2-3, with 8 positions matching TRBD2. Germline V gene data show CDR1 as MNHEY and CDR2 as SMNVEV (reference sequence). This CDR3 comprises 15 residues. The J segment lost 3 bases and the V segment lost 3 bases, leaving 5 bases of the junction unmatched.

The gene calls are TRBV6-5 and TRBJ2-2, with TRBD1 matching over 12 bases. This CDR3 has 15 residues. Looked up from germline, CDR1 is MNHEY and CDR2 is SVGAGI. V lost 7 bases to trimming and J lost 4 bases; unmatched junction nucleotides: 4. Here the CDR3 reads CASMGQGAGTGELFF. The CDR3 DNA reads as TGTGCCAGCATGGGACAGGGGGCTGGCACCGGGGAGCTGTTTTTT.

This sequence joins TRBV10-1 and TRBJ2-1, with D unresolved. CDR1 and CDR2 from the germline V gene are WNHNN and SYGVQD (reference sequence). Between the trimmed V and J ends, which lost 6 bases and 8 bases, there was a span of 11 bases. The CDR3 length is 12 residues. In nucleotides, the CDR3 is TGCGCCAGCAGCGAATCCCGCGATGAGCAGTTCTTC. Amino acids: CASSESRDEQFF.